The source of this T cell receptor (beta chain) is a study of T-cell reconstitution after alpha-beta-depleted transplantation in children. Preparing the TCRbeta library involved the use of unique molecular identifiers. TCRdb re-derived calls from the PCR reads in MiXCR, one entry per CDR3 protein. The sample yields a few hundred thousand distinct CDR3 sequences, 27% seen once. The CDR3 spans 13 residues. Germline V gene sequence: CDR1 MNHNY, CDR2 SVGAGI (reference sequence). The V and J ends lost 8 bases and 3 bases respectively, with 12 bases between them. This sample comprised PBMCs, obtained before TCRalphabeta/CD19-depleted stem cell transplant. This receptor was identified in a boy younger than two with Wiskott-Aldrich syndrome, due to receive a stem cell transplant. V usage is TRBV6-6 and J usage is TRBJ2-3; D might be TRBD1 or TRBD2, each matching 5 bases. In DNA, the CDR3 is TGTGCCAGCTGTGTGGGACCAACAGATACGCAGTATTTT. Translating gives CASCVGPTDTQYF.